This T cell receptor beta chain was documented in a study of blood T cell repertoires in COVID-19 (TCRdb year 2020). Background on the whole study: Samples covering the acute and convalescent phases of COVID-19 were provided by collaborators in the United States, Italy and Spain. The prospective study material was composed of cDNA or gDNA derived from T cells, B-cell-depleted T cells, or PBMCs. Deeply sampled blood TCRbeta repertoires from subjects exposed to, actively infected with, or recovered from COVID-19 were included in the dataset. A freely available public database, intended as a resource for researchers studying the immune response to SARS-CoV-2, is where the repertoires were released. Samples came from the ongoing ImmuneRACE study (first 160 participants) plus 1,254 subjects from 6 global collaborators. A de-identified subject ID, COVID-19 status, age in years and sex were almost always included in the sample metadata. Where HLA class I and class II types were available, the types were taken from metadata supplied by the sample provider, not from assay-based typing. Findings and caveats that apply to the study as a whole: The quantity of clinical and demographic metadata differed by source and by participant and was supplied without curation.

TCRbeta CDR3 regions were amplified from genomic DNA using the immunoSEQ Assay, a bias-controlled multiplex PCR. Per the source publication's procedure: The number of nucleated cells in each sample was estimated from the amplification of reference gene primers within the assay. Sequence reads were collapsed and filtered to measure the absolute abundance of every unique TCRbeta CDR3 rearrangement. For each sample, productive Simpson clonality was calculated by taking the square root of Simpson's diversity index across productive rearrangements. Here the immuneACCESS table is served through TCRdb, limited to in-frame sequences with V and J called. Missing clones are a known gap in these copies; in checked studies unresolved V genes cover under half, and the rest lacks a known reason. Clone size and the V and J calls come from that table; the DNA yielded D and trimming. Across this sample there are 95,000 to 110,000 clones, with around 90% seen only once. Around 3.2% of the sample comes from the top ten.

Taken from the germline V gene, the CDR1 and CDR2 loops are SNHLY and FYNNEI. Germline trimming: 6 bases from V, 0 bases from J; junction bases outside gene matches: 9. Its CDR3 holds 16 amino acids, cysteine through phenylalanine. Just CDR3 DNA is preserved here, 48 bases in frame from base 1. As regards this clone: The clone's antigen remains unknown. Per-base qualities were not stored, and no clone one base away is much larger.

Collaborating institutions collected whole blood in K2EDTA tubes following their own protocols. Collaborator samples were shipped for TCRbeta analysis as frozen whole blood, isolated PBMCs, or DNA extracted from either sample type. The origin of this receptor is a human donor in a cohort sampled during active COVID-19. The chain links TRBV2 with TRBJ2-3, with TRBD1 matching 7 junction bases. Sequencing used peripheral blood. The CDR3 region has the sequence CASSAHRGASTDTQYF. The DNA sequence is TGTGCCAGCAGCGCCCACAGGGGTGCTAGCACAGATACGCAGTATTTT.